This T cell receptor (beta chain) was profiled in a study of cytomegalovirus exposure and HLA in healthy donors. The primer mix had 60 Vbeta and 13 Jbeta primers. Assay used: immunoSEQ multiplex PCR; TCRdb lists only in-frame clones, some missing. The sample shows around 130,000 clones, 79% of them seen only once. This clonotype was obtained from a man younger than 30 in good health and CMV-seronegative. Sequencing was carried out using PBMCs.

Here the CDR3 DNA reads TGTGCCAGCAGTGAAGCGGGGACAGGAGGCCAGCCCCAGCATTTT. This codes for CASSEAGTGGQPQHF. J is TRBJ1-5 and V is TRBV6-1; 8 nucleotides line up with TRBD1. This CDR3 is built from 15 residues. The trim removed 0 bases at V and 7 bases at J, leaving 5 bases unmatched. Germline lookup yields CDR1 MNHNS and CDR2 SASEGT.